This TCR beta chain was retrieved from a study of shared T cell receptors in the human thymus. Sequencing was performed with immunoSEQ multiplex PCR; in TCRdb, only in-frame clones are kept and a portion is missing. Altogether almost 550,000 clones are present, around 82% being singletons, with the ten largest covering roughly 0.013%. These data were also filed under a second study, of human thymus T cells. That source adds: Infants served as donors; they were healthy and Finnish and were having corrective surgery for congenital heart defects. Resections that were taken during corrective heart surgery supplied the thymus tissue. Gene usage (both V and J) appeared biased in thymic and blood repertoires.

The sequence was collected from a boy under three years old with a congenital heart defect. Sequencing used thymocytes.

The CDR3 here is CASSLGNRANYGYTF. Here the CDR3 DNA reads TGTGCCAGCAGCTTAGGGAACAGGGCGAACTATGGCTACACCTTC. The V call is TRBV11-3, the J call TRBJ1-2, with D possibly being TRBD1 (6 bases). CDR1 SGHNT and CDR2 YENEEA come from the germline V gene. V shed 1 base and J shed 2 bases, with 11 bases lying between them. This CDR3 contains 15 residues.